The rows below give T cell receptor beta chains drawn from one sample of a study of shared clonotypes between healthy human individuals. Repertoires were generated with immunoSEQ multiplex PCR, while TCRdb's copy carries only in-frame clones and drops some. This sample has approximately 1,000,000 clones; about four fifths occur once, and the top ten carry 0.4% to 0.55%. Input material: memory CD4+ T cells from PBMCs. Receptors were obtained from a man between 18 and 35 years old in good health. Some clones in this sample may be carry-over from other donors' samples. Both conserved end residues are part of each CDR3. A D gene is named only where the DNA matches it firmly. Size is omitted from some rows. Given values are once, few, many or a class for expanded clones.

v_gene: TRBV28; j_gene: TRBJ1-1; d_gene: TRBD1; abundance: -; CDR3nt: TGTGCCAGCGGTTTATCCCGACAGGGACTGAACACTGAAGCTTTCTTT; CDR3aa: CASGLSRQGLNTEAFF
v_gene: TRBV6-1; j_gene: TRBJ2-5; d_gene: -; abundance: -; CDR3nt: TGTGCCAGCAGAGACAGAAACAGGGAGACCCAGTACTTC; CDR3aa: CASRDRNRETQYF
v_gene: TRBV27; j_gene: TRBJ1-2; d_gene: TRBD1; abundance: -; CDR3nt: TGTGCCAGCAGCCCGGGAGACAGGGGGCGGGATGGCTACACCTTC; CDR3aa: CASSPGDRGRDGYTF
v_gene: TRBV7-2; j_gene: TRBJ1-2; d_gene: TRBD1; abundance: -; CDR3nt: TGTGCCAGCAGCTACGGGGACAGGGGGCGAGGCTATGGCTACACCTTC; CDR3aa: CASSYGDRGRGYGYTF
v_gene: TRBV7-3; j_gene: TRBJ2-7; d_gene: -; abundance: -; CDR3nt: TGTGCGACAGGATACGAGCAGTACTTC; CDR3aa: CATGYEQYF
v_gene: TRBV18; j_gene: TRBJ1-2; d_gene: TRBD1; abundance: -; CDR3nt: TGTGCCAGCTCACCGGCGAGCGGGACAGGGTACGGCTACACCTTC; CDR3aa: CASSPASGTGYGYTF
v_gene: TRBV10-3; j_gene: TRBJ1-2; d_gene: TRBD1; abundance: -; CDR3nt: TGTGCCATCAGCTCCGGGACAGCGAACTATGGCTACACCTTC; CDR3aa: CAISSGTANYGYTF
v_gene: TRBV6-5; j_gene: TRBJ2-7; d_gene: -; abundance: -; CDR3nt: TGTGCCAGCAGTTACTGGGGGGCCTACGAGCAGTACTTC; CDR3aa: CASSYWGAYEQYF
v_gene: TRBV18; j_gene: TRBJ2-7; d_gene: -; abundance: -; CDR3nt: TGTGCCAGCTCACGGGCGGTGACTGGCTACGAGCAGTACTTC; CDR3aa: CASSRAVTGYEQYF
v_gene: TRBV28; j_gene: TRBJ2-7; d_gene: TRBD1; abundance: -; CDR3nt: TGTGCCAGCAAGGGCCCCCGGGACAGGGTCCCCTACGAGCAGTACTTC; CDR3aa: CASKGPRDRVPYEQYF
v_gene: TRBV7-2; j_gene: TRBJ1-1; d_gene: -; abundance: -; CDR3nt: TGTGCCAGCAGCTCCGCGAGGGGGTTCGGCACTGAAGCTTTCTTT; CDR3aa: CASSSARGFGTEAFF
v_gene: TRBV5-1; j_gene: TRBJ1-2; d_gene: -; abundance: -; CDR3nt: TGCGCCAGCAGCCGGCGGACAGAAAACTATGGCTACACCTTC; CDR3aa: CASSRRTENYGYTF
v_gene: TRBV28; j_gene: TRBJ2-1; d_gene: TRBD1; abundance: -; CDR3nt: TGTGCCAGCAAACTTGGGGGACAGGGGGCAGGGAATGAGCAGTTCTTC; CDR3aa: CASKLGGQGAGNEQFF
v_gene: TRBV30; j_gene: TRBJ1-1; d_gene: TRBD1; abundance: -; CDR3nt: TGTGCCTGGATTAAGAACAGGGGGTACACTGAAGCTTTCTTT; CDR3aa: CAWIKNRGYTEAFF
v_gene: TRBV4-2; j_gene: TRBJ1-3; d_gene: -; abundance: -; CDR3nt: TGTGCCAGCCAGTACGGGGGCTCCTCTGGAAACACCATATATTTT; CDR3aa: CASQYGGSSGNTIYF
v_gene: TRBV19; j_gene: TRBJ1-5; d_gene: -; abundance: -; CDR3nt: TGTGCCAGTAGCCTTCTCTGGGATAGCAATCAGCCCCAGCATTTT; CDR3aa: CASSLLWDSNQPQHF
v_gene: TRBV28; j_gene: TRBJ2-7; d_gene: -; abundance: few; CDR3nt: TGTGCCAGCAGTTTTCCGGGCCTTCTCTACGAGCAGTACTTC; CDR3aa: CASSFPGLLYEQYF
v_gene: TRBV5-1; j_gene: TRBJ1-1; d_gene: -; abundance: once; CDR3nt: TGCGCCAGCAGCGCGGACAGTTTGAAAACTGAAGCTTTCTTT; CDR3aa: CASSADSLKTEAFF
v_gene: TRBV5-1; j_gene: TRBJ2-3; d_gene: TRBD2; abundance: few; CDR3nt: TGCGCCAGCAGCTTCCTAGCGGGAGCGGGCACAGATACGCAGTATTTT; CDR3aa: CASSFLAGAGTDTQYF
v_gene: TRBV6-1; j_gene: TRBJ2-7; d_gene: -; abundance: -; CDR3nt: TGTGCCAGCAGCGCCTCGGGGGCTCAATCCTACGAGCAGTACTTC; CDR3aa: CASSASGAQSYEQYF
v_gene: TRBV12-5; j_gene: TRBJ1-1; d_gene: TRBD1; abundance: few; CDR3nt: TGTGCTAGTGGTTCAAACAGGGGATCGGCCTCCTTCACTGAAGCTTTCTTT; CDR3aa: CASGSNRGSASFTEAFF